This T cell receptor (beta chain) was sequenced in a study of T cells after yellow fever vaccination. Germline V CDR1 and CDR2: SGHTA, FQGNSA. The V and J ends lost 5 bases and 3 bases respectively, with 13 bases between them. The CDR3 spans 15 residues. With respect to this clonotype: Its matching antigen is unknown.

Study findings and constraints: Reappearance after the booster was observed for most primary-vaccination clones (96% CD4, over 70% CD8).

TCRdb processed the 5' RACE reads anew with MiXCR; each CDR3 protein has one entry. The sample shows about 400,000 distinct CDR3 sequences, 6.2% of them seen only once. The chain recombines TRBV7-2 with TRBJ2-2; D perhaps matches TRBD1 (5 bases). This TCR was recovered from a man aged 30-40 years who received the YFV17D yellow fever vaccine. This specimen consisted of PBMCs, obtained 5 days after the yellow fever booster vaccination. The CDR3 nucleotides are TGTGCCAGCAGCCCCTTGGGGCTGGACACCGGGGAGCTGTTTTTT. It specifies CASSPLGLDTGELFF.